What follows are 26 T cell receptor beta chains derived from one specimen sequenced in a study of blood T cell repertoires in COVID-19. The data were produced by immunoSEQ multiplex PCR, yet TCRdb's version contains in-frame clones alone and is incomplete. The sample has tens of thousands of clones, around three quarters seen once. Sequencing was done on a sample of peripheral blood. The receptors originated from a woman aged 60-75 years in a cohort sampled during active or convalescent COVID-19.

J is TRBJ2-1 and V is TRBV29-1; D is possibly TRBD1 (5 bases). This CDR3 spans 14 amino acids. From germline, CDR1 is SQVTM and CDR2 ANQGSEA. Trimming took 8 bases from V and 6 from J, leaving 20 bases between them. The CDR3 reads CSFYNSGQGNEQFF. In nucleotides, the CDR3 is TGCAGCTTCTATAATTCTGGGCAGGGCAATGAGCAGTTCTTC.

This clone has a count of ten or more. The sample contains more than one DNA sequence encoding this CDR3. The chain links TRBV6-5 to TRBJ1-1; tentatively, D is TRBD1 (5 bases). The CDR3 totals 13 residues. V was trimmed by 0 bases and J by 4 bases, leaving 6 bases between them. Germline V CDR1 and CDR2: MNHEY, SVGAGI. CDR3 DNA sequence: TGTGCCAGCAGTTACTCGGGGGGCACTGAAGCTTTCTTT. Translated, it gives CASSYSGGTEAFF.

In this sample, this clone turned up many times. The V gene is TRBV14, the J gene TRBJ2-3; the D gene is possibly TRBD2 (6 bases). V dropped 0 bases and J dropped 0 bases, with 10 bases sitting between them. The CDR3 consists of 16 residues. Germline lookup yields CDR1 SGHDN and CDR2 FVKESK. Here the CDR3 reads CASSQEPGLSTDTQYF. CDR3 coding DNA: TGTGCCAGCAGCCAAGAGCCGGGACTGAGCACAGATACGCAGTATTTT.

The chain couples TRBV2 to TRBJ1-1; 8 bases agree with TRBD1. CDR1 and CDR2 (germline): SNHLY, FYNNEI. With 7 bases clipped from V and 4 bases from J, the junction kept 11 bases outside the gene matches. This CDR3 is 15 amino acids long. The CDR3 DNA reads as TGTGCCAGCAAAACCAGGGGGCAGGAAAGCACTGAAGCTTTCTTT. Its protein product is CASKTRGQESTEAFF.

The gene calls are TRBV5-5 and TRBJ2-2, with D perhaps TRBD1 (6 bases). Looked up from germline, CDR1 is SGHKS and CDR2 is YYEKEE (reference sequence). V lost 3 bases, J lost 5 bases, and 17 bases lay in between. This CDR3 region has 16 residues. CDR3 in amino acids: CASSSPTGFETGELFF. CDR3 sequence (DNA): TGTGCCAGCAGCTCGCCCACAGGGTTTGAAACCGGGGAGCTGTTTTTT.

This chain links TRBV3-1 (or the pseudogene TRBV3-2) with TRBJ2-1; 11 nucleotides agree with TRBD2. The V gene end was trimmed by 0 bases and the J gene end by 4 bases; junction bases not matched to a gene: 2. The CDR3 covers 16 residues. Germline CDR1 is LGHDT and CDR2 is YNNKEL (reference sequence). The CDR3 is CASSQDRLAGYNEQFF. CDR3 DNA sequence: TGTGCCAGCAGCCAAGACCGACTAGCGGGGTACAATGAGCAGTTCTTC.

The rearrangement joins TRBV24-1 to TRBJ1-5; a possible D gene is TRBD1 (6 bases). Trimming left V 4 bases short and J 0 bases short, with 18 bases between. This CDR3 has 18 residues. Germline V CDR1 and CDR2: KGHDR, SFDVKD. In nucleotides, the CDR3 is TGTGCCACCAGTGAACCGAGACAGGTTTGGGATAGCAATCAGCCCCAGCATTTT. Protein sequence: CATSEPRQVWDSNQPQHF.

The chain has TRBV6-5 and TRBJ1-6; 8 bases map to TRBD1. V was pared by 6 bases and J by 9 bases, with 7 bases of the junction left unmatched. This CDR3 has 14 amino acids. Germline values: CDR1 MNHEY, CDR2 SVGAGI. In nucleotides, the CDR3 is TGTGCCAGCAGGCTCCAGGGGGCAGGTTCACCCCTCCACTTT. This sequence encodes CASRLQGAGSPLHF.

The rearrangement links TRBV7-9 to TRBJ1-1, with 8 bases aligning to TRBD1. The CDR3 is 14 amino acids. V trimming: 5 bases; J trimming: 4 bases; junction bases outside the gene matches: 6. Germline V CDR1 and CDR2: SEHNR, FQNEAQ (reference sequence). CDR3 DNA sequence: TGTGCCAGCAGCGCGCACAGGGGGTTCACTGAAGCTTTCTTT. Translating it yields CASSAHRGFTEAFF.

This clone was counted at least ten times. At the DNA level, this CDR3 is encoded by other sequences in the same sample as well. This CDR3 is CASSLSLGGRTDTQYF. The DNA of the CDR3 is TGTGCCAGCAGTTTATCGTTGGGGGGGCGCACAGATACGCAGTATTTT. This sequence joins TRBV27 and TRBJ2-3; D might be TRBD2 (7 bases). Germline lookup yields CDR1 MNHEY and CDR2 SMNVEV (reference sequence). Trimming took off 0 bases at V and 1 base at J, with 11 bases between the two ends. This CDR3 has 16 residues.

This clone showed up just a few times. The V gene is TRBV5-6, the J gene TRBJ1-6, with TRBD1 matching over 7 bases. The V gene's germline CDR1 is SGHDT and CDR2 YYEEEE. The CDR3 has 15 residues. Trimming at V came to 3 bases and at J to 5 bases, leaving 5 bases not matched to a gene. In nucleotides, the CDR3 is TGTGCCAGCAGCTGGGCCGACAGGGATAATTCACCCCTCCACTTT. Protein sequence: CASSWADRDNSPLHF.

The genes are TRBV18 and TRBJ2-7, with TRBD1 identical over 8 bases. V lost 3 bases, J lost 3 bases, and 16 bases stayed unmatched. The CDR3 is made up of 18 amino acids. CDR1 and CDR2 (germline): KGHSH, LQKENI. CDR3 amino acids: CASSPGQARRSEHYEQYF. The CDR3 DNA reads as TGTGCCAGCTCACCGGGACAGGCTCGGAGATCTGAGCACTACGAGCAGTACTTC.

The J gene is TRBJ2-7, the V gene TRBV6-5; 8 nucleotides line up with TRBD1. After removal of 7 bases from V and 5 bases from J, the junction contained 10 bases not matched to a gene. CDR3 length equals 14 residues. The germline V gene encodes CDR1 MNHEY and CDR2 SVGAGI. The chain's CDR3 is CASIMDRVRDEQYF. Written as DNA, the CDR3 is TGTGCCAGCATTATGGACAGGGTCAGGGACGAGCAGTACTTC.

This clone occurred a few times. For the CDR3, the DNA is TGTGCCAGTAGTACACTGGGAAACACCATATATTTT. Translated: CASSTLGNTIYF. The chain links TRBV19 to TRBJ1-3, with D hard to call. V shed 4 bases and J shed 4 bases, with 5 bases lying between them. Germline CDR1 and CDR2: LNHDA and SQIVND (reference sequence). This CDR3 has 12 residues.

The chain recombines TRBV15 with TRBJ2-3; tentatively, D is TRBD2 (6 bases). Germline V gene lookup returns CDR1 LNHNV and CDR2 YYDKDF (reference sequence). The CDR3 loop spans 17 amino acids. The ends were cut back, 0 bases at V and 3 bases at J, with 16 bases in the middle. The CDR3 sequence is CATSRDSARRGTDTQYF. The CDR3 bases are TGTGCCACCAGCAGAGATTCGGCCAGGAGGGGAACAGATACGCAGTATTTT.

The rearrangement joins TRBV24-1 to TRBJ2-2, with a tentative D call TRBD1 (6 bases). Trimming took off 7 bases at V and 1 base at J, with 6 bases between the two ends. Germline V gene sequence: CDR1 KGHDR, CDR2 SFDVKD. The length of the CDR3 is 13 residues. The CDR3 region has the DNA TGTGCCACCAGGACAGGGAACACCGGGGAGCTGTTTTTT. Translating gives CATRTGNTGELFF.

The V call is TRBV19, the J call TRBJ1-5; a possible D gene is TRBD1 (6 bases). The CDR3 contains 12 residues. CDR1 is LNHDA, CDR2 SQIVND, per germline (reference sequence). Trimming took off 11 bases at V and 4 bases at J, with 12 bases between the two ends. The CDR3 loop is CAAGAINQPQHF. The CDR3 DNA is TGTGCCGCGGGGGCGATAAATCAGCCCCAGCATTTT.

The chain combines TRBV5-1 with TRBJ1-1; TRBD1 matches 7 bases. The junction had 9 bases not matched to a gene; V was cut back by 3 bases and J by 4 bases. CDR1 and CDR2 (germline): SGHRS, YFSETQ. The CDR3 spans 15 residues. CDR3 in amino acids: CASSSWTGGATEAFF. The CDR3 bases are TGCGCCAGCAGCTCTTGGACAGGTGGGGCCACTGAAGCTTTCTTT.

In this sample, this clone turned up once. This rearrangement joins TRBV4-1 to TRBJ1-2; 7 bases agree with TRBD1. Per the germline V gene, CDR1 is MGHRA and CDR2 is YSYEKL. This CDR3 region has 15 residues. After removal of 8 bases from V and 7 bases from J, the junction contained 16 bases not matched to a gene. The CDR3, as DNA: TGCGCCAGCCTCTGGTCTGACAGGGAAGCGGTTGGCTACACCTTC. Translating gives CASLWSDREAVGYTF.

The CDR3 DNA sequence: TGTGCCAGCAGCTTGGCCAGGGGTTGGGATGAGCAGTTCTTC. It is translated as CASSLARGWDEQFF. The chain recombines TRBV5-6 with TRBJ2-1; D might be TRBD1 (6 bases). V dropped 0 bases and J dropped 8 bases, with 12 bases sitting between them. There are 14 residues in the CDR3. Germline V gene data show CDR1 as SGHDT and CDR2 as YYEEEE.

The rearrangement links TRBV2 to TRBJ1-2; 7 nucleotides align to TRBD1. CDR1 SNHLY and CDR2 FYNNEI come from the germline V gene. Germline trimming cut 3 bases from V and 4 bases from J; bases unmatched to any gene: 5. The CDR3 extends over 14 amino acids. The CDR3 sequence: CASSDRGFSYGYTF. For the CDR3, the DNA is TGTGCCAGCAGTGACAGGGGGTTTAGCTATGGCTACACCTTC.

The rearrangement uses TRBV9 and TRBJ2-2, with 8 bases identical to TRBD2. The germline V gene has CDR1 SGDLS and CDR2 YYNGEE. With 4 bases clipped from V and 5 bases from J, the junction kept 7 bases outside the gene matches. The CDR3 totals 15 residues. The CDR3: CASSTGLGGTGELFF. DNA for the CDR3: TGTGCCAGCAGCACGGGACTAGGGGGGACCGGGGAGCTGTTTTTT.

The chain is built from TRBV7-3 and TRBJ2-1; 7 nucleotides align to TRBD2. This CDR3 is 15 amino acids long. V lost 0 bases to trimming and J lost 6 bases; unmatched junction nucleotides: 5. CDR1 is SGHTA and CDR2 is FQGTGA in the germline V gene. CDR3 amino acids: CASSLTGGSSNEQFF. The CDR3 region has the DNA TGTGCCAGCAGCTTAACGGGGGGGTCTAGCAATGAGCAGTTCTTC.

Concerning this clone itself: Other DNA sequences in this sample translate to the same CDR3. The rearrangement uses TRBV6-1 and TRBJ2-7; D remains unclear. This CDR3 spans 12 amino acids. Trimming took 2 bases from V and 3 from J, leaving 5 bases between them. Looked up from germline, CDR1 is MNHNS and CDR2 is SASEGT. CDR3 loop: CASSEPGYEQYF. CDR3 in DNA: TGTGCCAGCAGTGAACCGGGCTACGAGCAGTACTTC.

This clone has at least ten counts. The chain recombines TRBV18 with TRBJ2-1; TRBD1 is a possible D gene (7 bases). The V end lost 2 bases, the J end lost 4 bases, and 18 bases lay between the germline ends. The CDR3 extends over 17 amino acids. The germline V gene has CDR1 KGHSH and CDR2 LQKENI. In nucleotides, the CDR3 is TGTGCCAGCTCACCAACTTCAGGGGGGTTTATGTACAATGAGCAGTTCTTC. This gives the protein CASSPTSGGFMYNEQFF.

The rearrangement joins TRBV19 to TRBJ1-4; perhaps TRBD1 as D (6 bases). CDR3 length: 14 amino acids. Germline values: CDR1 LNHDA, CDR2 SQIVND (reference sequence). Trimming stripped 6 bases from V and 5 bases from J, with 13 bases between. The CDR3 region has the DNA TGTGCCAGTAGGACCGACAGGAGGAATGAAAAACTGTTTTTT. As protein: CASRTDRRNEKLFF.